The present T cell receptor beta chain was sequenced within a study of cytomegalovirus exposure and HLA in healthy donors (TCRdb year 2017). Regarding the study in general: According to a later analysis, the approximately 120 validation repertoires were produced on the same platform as the approximately 600 repertoires of the first cohort. The study aimed to test whether cataloging public T cell receptors could reveal signatures of past pathogen exposure. Along with the roughly 700-subject first cohort, a separate validation cohort of over a hundred different subjects was used. To predict cytomegalovirus infection status, the study brought together high-throughput TCR immunosequencing, statistical association of individual TCRs with disease status, and machine learning. Summary of the overall study and its limitations: A few of the identified cytomegalovirus-associated TCR beta chains were confirmed in vitro to be specific for cytomegalovirus antigens. In the study, about 150 TCR beta chains were listed as associated with cytomegalovirus. The authors suggested that the approach could potentially be extended to other disease states and immunological phenotypes. Subsequent analysis determined that TCRs grouped into clusters in the first cohort also showed a tendency toward co-occurrence across the roughly 110 validation repertoires, and roughly 94% of cluster scores exceeded 0. All 120 or so repertoires were used to score co-occurrence in the validation cohort in a later analysis, because that analysis had no HLA typing for the cohort. While some public TCRs were present in many individuals, most TCR sequences turned up only very rarely across donors. The classifier was reported to diagnose cytomegalovirus status with high specificity and sensitivity in both the original and validation cohorts.

As concerns this clone: Its antigen has not been determined. Qualities for individual bases were not recorded, and no much larger clone is one base off.

CDR1 and CDR2, looked up from the germline V gene, are SGHVS and FQNEAQ. Measured from the cysteine to the phenylalanine, the CDR3 is 17 residues long. Only the CDR3 DNA stays, 51 bases, in frame from base 1. Relative to germline, V is missing 2 bases and J is missing 3 bases, with 7 bases of the junction outside any gene match. The donors were included in the validation cohort of roughly 120 subjects, a group kept apart from the approximately 700-subject first cohort. Library method: the immunoSEQ multiplex PCR assay. As for the original processing: A statistical classification framework was built for diagnosing cytomegalovirus status from the catalog of TCR beta chain sequences. Held by TCRdb, this immuneACCESS table contains in-frame sequences only and omits some clones. Under half of the omission traces to an unresolved V gene where checked; the cause of the rest is unknown. D and trimming were read from the DNA, whereas the V and J calls and clone size are those reported in that table. This sample is represented by about 130,000 clones; approximately 92% of them were singletons. Jointly, the top ten make up 9% of the sample.

Sequencing was carried out using PBMCs. The sequence joins TRBV7-8 to TRBJ1-6, with 7 bases aligning to TRBD1. The clonotype comes from a woman between 18 and 30 years old in good health and CMV-seropositive. The CDR3 in this case is CASSLSRNRGYNSPLHF. The DNA reads as follows: TGTGCCAGCAGCTTATCTCGTAACAGGGGCTATAATTCACCCCTCCACTTT.